One and the same sample provided the 29 T cell receptor beta chains below, sequenced in a study of blood T cell repertoires in COVID-19. Produced via immunoSEQ multiplex PCR; TCRdb's table is partial and in-frame only. The sample has about 370,000 clones, 70% to 90% seen once; the top ten hold around 3%. Sequenced sample: peripheral blood. The receptors were gathered from a woman in her twenties or thirties with COVID-19, enrolled during active disease.

The V and J genes are TRBV5-6 and TRBJ2-7, with D unresolved. V lost 2 bases to trimming and J lost 6 bases, with 9 bases between them. The CDR3 loop spans 12 amino acids. Germline V gene data show CDR1 as SGHDT and CDR2 as YYEEEE. DNA for the CDR3: TGTGCCAGCAGCTTCGGCAGGCTCGAGCAGTACTTC. It encodes CASSFGRLEQYF. The full variable domain, completed using reference TRBV5-6 and TRBJ2-7, is DAGVTQSPTHLIKTRGQQVTLRCSPKSGHDTVSWYQQALGQGPQFIFQYYEEEERQRGNFPDRFSGHQFPNYSSELNVNALLLGDSALYLCASSFGRLEQYFGPGTRLTVT.

This chain uses TRBV5-1 with TRBJ1-3, with D possibly matching TRBD1 (6 bases). There are 15 residues in the CDR3. The V end was cut by 0 bases, the J end by 3 bases, with 10 bases between. CDR1 SGHRS and CDR2 YFSETQ come from the germline V gene. The CDR3 protein is CASSLAGQSGNTIYF. CDR3 coding DNA: TGCGCCAGCAGCTTGGCCGGACAGAGTGGAAACACCATATATTTT.

The chain combines TRBV3-1 (or the pseudogene TRBV3-2) with TRBJ2-2; D possibly corresponds to TRBD1 (5 bases). Per germline, CDR1 LGHDT and CDR2 YNNKEL (reference sequence). The V end was cut by 0 bases, the J end by 9 bases, with 11 bases between. The CDR3 has 14 residues. CDR3: CASSQDSTDRELFF. CDR3 in DNA: TGTGCCAGCAGCCAAGATTCGACAGACCGGGAGCTGTTTTTT.

The chain employs TRBV5-1 and TRBJ2-3; maybe TRBD2 (6 bases). This CDR3 is 18 amino acids long. V lost 0 bases and J lost 2, with 19 bases in between. Germline V CDR1 and CDR2: SGHRS, YFSETQ. The CDR3 region has the DNA TGCGCCAGCAGCTTGGGTTCCCGTCCGGGACTTTCCACAGATACGCAGTATTTT. Amino acids: CASSLGSRPGLSTDTQYF.

The chain joins TRBV6-5 to TRBJ2-1, with 8 bases aligning to TRBD2. V gave up 7 bases and J gave up 5 bases; unmatched junction bases: 10. This CDR3 region has 15 residues. From germline, CDR1 is MNHEY and CDR2 SVGAGI. The CDR3 here is CASKAPGGVDNEQFF. CDR3 in DNA: TGTGCCAGCAAAGCCCCGGGAGGGGTCGACAATGAGCAGTTCTTC.

The J gene is TRBJ2-1, the V gene TRBV21-1; the D call TRBD2 from the table was never checked on the DNA. TRBV21-1 is a recognized pseudogene. The CDR3 sequence is 18 residues long. The CDR3 region is CASRFGPRKREAYNEQFF. The CDR3 DNA reads TGTGCCAGCAGATTCGGACCTAGGAAGCGGGAGGCCTACAATGAGCAGTTCTTC.

The V and J genes are TRBV7-2 and TRBJ1-5; D is undetermined. CDR1 and CDR2 (germline): SGHTA, FQGNSA. This CDR3 comprises 15 residues. V was clipped by 5 bases and J by 2 bases, with 13 bases between them. This CDR3 reads CASSPRRDRNQPQHF. DNA of the CDR3: TGTGCCAGCAGCCCGAGGAGGGATCGCAATCAGCCCCAGCATTTT.

CDR3 DNA: TGCGCCAGCAGCCCGCGGACTAGCCGGGATGAGCAGTTCTTC. This codes for CASSPRTSRDEQFF. The rearrangement uses TRBV5-1 and TRBJ2-1, with 8 bases lining up with TRBD2. CDR1 and CDR2 from the germline V gene are SGHRS and YFSETQ. Losses at the gene ends were 4 bases for V and 8 bases for J; bases not matched to a gene: 8. The CDR3 sequence is 14 residues long.

The chain carries TRBV7-9 and TRBJ2-5; the D gene is possibly TRBD1 (5 bases). CDR3 length: 14 amino acids. Trimming took off 2 bases at V and 2 bases at J, with 9 bases between the two ends. Germline CDR1 and CDR2: SEHNR and FQNEAQ (reference sequence). The CDR3 reads CASSLQGGQETQYF. In nucleotides, the CDR3 is TGTGCCAGCAGCTTACAGGGTGGGCAAGAGACCCAGTACTTC.

The gene calls are TRBV11-3 and TRBJ2-1; TRBD1 matches at 11 bases. Germline assignment: CDR1 SGHNT and CDR2 YENEEA. The CDR3 consists of 14 residues. The ends lost 5 bases at V and 8 bases at J; junction bases unmatched: 5. The CDR3, as DNA: TGTGCCAGCAGCCCAGGACAGGGGGCATATGAGCAGTTCTTC. This translates into CASSPGQGAYEQFF.

The chain is built from TRBV29-1 and TRBJ2-3, with 8 bases aligning to TRBD2. Per germline, CDR1 SQVTM and CDR2 ANQGSEA. The CDR3 has 19 amino acids. Trimming cost V 7 bases and J 3 bases; bases outside gene matches: 24. DNA for the CDR3: TGCAGCGCCCCGGTGATAGCGGGACCCCAACGGTGGTTGACAGATACGCAGTATTTT. This codes for CSAPVIAGPQRWLTDTQYF.

This clone has only one observation. CDR3 bases: TGTGCCAGCAGCTTAGGTACAGCAGATACGCAGTATTTT. Its protein is CASSLGTADTQYF. V is TRBV11-2 and J is TRBJ2-3; D is uncertain. Germline CDR1 reads SGHAT; CDR2 reads FQNNGV. The CDR3 spans 13 residues. The ends were cut back, 1 base at V and 4 bases at J, with 6 bases in the middle.

J is TRBJ1-6 and V is TRBV6-5, with D maybe TRBD1 (5 bases). The CDR3 covers 13 residues. Trimming left V 2 bases short and J 9 bases short, with 8 bases between. In germline, CDR1 is MNHEY, CDR2 SVGAGI. CDR3 residues: CASSYGGSSPLHF. CDR3 bases: TGTGCCAGCAGTTACGGGGGGTCTTCACCCCTCCACTTT.

The CDR3 nucleotides read TGTGCCAGCAGTAGAGTGAACACTGAAGCTTTCTTT. Its protein product is CASSRVNTEAFF. The V and J genes are TRBV6-5 and TRBJ1-1; D gene unclear. The V gene lost 5 bases and the J gene lost 0 bases, with 4 bases spanning the gap. The CDR3 is 12 amino acids. Per the germline V gene, CDR1 is MNHEY and CDR2 is SVGAGI.

The chain has TRBV10-2 and TRBJ2-5; D might be TRBD1 (5 bases). CDR3 size: 17 residues. Germline V gives CDR1 WSHSY, CDR2 SAAADI. V shed 5 bases and J shed 2 bases, with 21 bases lying between them. CDR3 loop: CASSPRYRGEGQETQYF. The CDR3 nucleotides are TGCGCCAGCAGTCCTCGTTATAGGGGCGAAGGGCAAGAGACCCAGTACTTC.

This chain connects TRBV10-3 to TRBJ1-6; D may be TRBD1 (5 bases). Trimming took off 3 bases at V and 10 bases at J, with 19 bases between the two ends. CDR1 and CDR2 from the germline V gene are ENHRY and SYGVKD. The CDR3 consists of 16 residues. The CDR3 protein is CAISDRAQAGRSPLHF. DNA for the CDR3: TGTGCCATCAGTGACAGGGCTCAGGCGGGAAGGTCACCCCTCCACTTT.

On this clone itself: Other DNA sequences in this sample translate to the same CDR3. V and J are TRBV10-3 and TRBJ2-7, with TRBD1 matching over 7 bases. The CDR3 totals 14 residues. Germline values: CDR1 ENHRY, CDR2 SYGVKD. The J segment lost 6 bases and the V segment lost 6 bases, leaving 11 bases of the junction unmatched. CDR3 amino acids: CAISRQGQGGEQYV. CDR3 sequence (DNA): TGTGCCATCAGCCGACAGGGTCAAGGGGGCGAGCAGTACGTC.

This clone was counted a single time. This chain joins TRBV28 and TRBJ1-2; maybe TRBD1 (5 bases). This CDR3 comprises 14 residues. The germline V gene encodes CDR1 MDHEN and CDR2 SYDVKM. V was shortened by 5 bases and J by 3 bases, with 13 bases between the two germline ends. CDR3 sequence (DNA): TGTGCCAGCAGTCCCCTCGGGGGGGACTATGGCTACACCTTC. This translates into CASSPLGGDYGYTF.

This chain links TRBV5-4 with TRBJ2-1, with D perhaps TRBD2 (6 bases). The CDR3 is 15 amino acids. V dropped 3 bases and J dropped 5 bases, with 15 bases sitting between them. The germline V gene has CDR1 SGHNT and CDR2 YYREEE (reference sequence). CDR3 residues: CASSSRAGPNNEQFF. DNA for the CDR3: TGTGCCAGCAGCTCGAGAGCGGGTCCGAACAATGAGCAGTTCTTC.

Comments on this clone: The junction and the germline gene differ at one end; a read error may be behind it. V usage is TRBV18 and J usage is TRBJ2-1, with D perhaps matching TRBD2 (6 bases). The germline V gene encodes CDR1 KGHSH and CDR2 LQKENI. CDR3 length: 14 residues. CDR3 in DNA: TGTGCCAGCTCACCACGGTCGGGGCGGGACTGGGGCATCTTC. Translated, it gives CASSPRSGRDWGIF.

V is TRBV7-2 and J is TRBJ2-1; 8 bases match TRBD1. The V gene's germline CDR1 is SGHTA and CDR2 FQGNSA. CDR3 size: 15 residues. The trim removed 4 bases at V and 4 bases at J, leaving 6 bases unmatched. The CDR3 coding sequence is TGTGCCAGCAGCTCAGACAGGGGAATATACAATGAGCAGTTCTTC. Its protein is CASSSDRGIYNEQFF.

This sequence joins TRBV6-5 and TRBJ2-3; maybe TRBD1 (6 bases). The germline V and J ends were trimmed by 6 bases and 3 bases, with 13 bases remaining between them. The length of the CDR3 is 14 residues. CDR1 MNHEY and CDR2 SVGAGI come from the germline V gene. DNA for the CDR3: TGTGCCAGCAGGTTTAGACAGGTTACAGATACGCAGTATTTT. Its protein product is CASRFRQVTDTQYF.

V gene TRBV24-1 combines with J gene TRBJ1-5; D is uncertain. Between the trimmed V and J ends, which lost 3 bases and 4 bases, there was a span of 6 bases. The CDR3 runs 13 residues. The germline V gene encodes CDR1 KGHDR and CDR2 SFDVKD. The CDR3 DNA is TGTGCCACCAGTGATCGACTAAATCAGCCCCAGCATTTT. This sequence encodes CATSDRLNQPQHF.

The V and J genes are TRBV6-5 and TRBJ1-2; TRBD1 agrees at 7 bases. Germline values: CDR1 MNHEY, CDR2 SVGAGI. The CDR3 has 15 residues. With 6 bases clipped from V and 3 bases from J, the junction kept 10 bases outside the gene matches. The CDR3 DNA sequence: TGTGCCAGCAGAAAAACACTTACAGGGGACTATGGCTACACCTTC. This sequence encodes CASRKTLTGDYGYTF.

The chain links TRBV12-3 or TRBV12-4 to TRBJ1-5; D unresolved. CDR3 length: 11 amino acids. V was pared by 3 bases and J by 6 bases, with 3 bases between. The CDR3 is CASSFRQPQHF. In DNA, the CDR3 is TGTGCCAGCAGTTTTCGTCAGCCCCAGCATTTT.

The chain joins TRBV19 to TRBJ1-6, with D unresolved. Germline CDR1 and CDR2: LNHDA and SQIVND (reference sequence). The V and J ends lost 6 bases and 0 bases respectively, with 9 bases between them. The CDR3 extends over 15 amino acids. CDR3 bases: TGTGCCAGTAGGACGAGGAGCTCCTATAATTCACCCCTCCACTTT. Encoded protein: CASRTRSSYNSPLHF.

V usage is TRBV11-2 and J usage is TRBJ2-1; D unresolved. The CDR3 is made up of 15 amino acids. V lost 0 bases and J 8 bases, leaving 14 bases between the germline ends. Germline CDR1 SGHAT, CDR2 FQNNGV. This CDR3 reads CASSLDPELFDEQFF. DNA of the CDR3: TGTGCCAGCAGCTTAGACCCCGAGCTATTTGATGAGCAGTTCTTC. Full variable domain (rest looked up from reference TRBV11-2 and TRBJ2-1): EAGVAQSPRYKIIEKRQSVAFWCNPISGHATLYWYQQILGQGPKLLIQFQNNGVVDDSQLPKDRFSAERLKGVDSTLKIQPAKLEDSAVYLCASSLDPELFDEQFFGPGTRLTVL.

V usage is TRBV28 and J usage is TRBJ2-7, with TRBD2 identical over 9 bases. With V trimmed by 5 bases and J by 6 bases, 8 bases remained unmatched. Germline lookup yields CDR1 MDHEN and CDR2 SYDVKM. CDR3 size: 14 residues. CDR3 loop: CASSGPGLASEQYF. For the CDR3, the DNA is TGTGCCAGCAGTGGCCCCGGACTAGCGTCCGAGCAGTACTTC. Drawing the rest from reference TRBV28 and TRBJ2-7, the complete variable domain is DVKVTQSSRYLVKRTGEKVFLECVQDMDHENMFWYRQDPGLGLRLIYFSYDVKMKEKGDIPEGYSVSREKKERFSLILESASTNQTSMYLCASSGPGLASEQYFGPGTRLTVT.

J is TRBJ1-1 and V is TRBV7-6; D perhaps matches TRBD1 (5 bases). The CDR3 loop spans 15 amino acids. V was trimmed by 2 bases and J by 4 bases, leaving 14 bases between them. CDR1 and CDR2 from the germline V gene are SGHVS and FNYEAQ. CDR3 sequence: CASSLTGGTSTEAFF. DNA for the CDR3: TGTGCCAGCAGCTTAACTGGAGGGACCTCCACTGAAGCTTTCTTT.